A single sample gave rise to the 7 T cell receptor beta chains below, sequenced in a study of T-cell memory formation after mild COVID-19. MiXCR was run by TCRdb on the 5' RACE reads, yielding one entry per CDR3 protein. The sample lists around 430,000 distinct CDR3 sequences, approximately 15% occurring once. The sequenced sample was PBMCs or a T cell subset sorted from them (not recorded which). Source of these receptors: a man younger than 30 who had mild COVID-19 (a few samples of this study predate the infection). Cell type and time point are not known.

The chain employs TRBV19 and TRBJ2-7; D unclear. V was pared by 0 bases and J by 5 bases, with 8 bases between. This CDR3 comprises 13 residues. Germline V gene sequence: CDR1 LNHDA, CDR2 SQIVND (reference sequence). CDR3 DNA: TGTGCCAGTAGTATAGACGGATCCCACGAGCAGTACGTC. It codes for CASSIDGSHEQYV.

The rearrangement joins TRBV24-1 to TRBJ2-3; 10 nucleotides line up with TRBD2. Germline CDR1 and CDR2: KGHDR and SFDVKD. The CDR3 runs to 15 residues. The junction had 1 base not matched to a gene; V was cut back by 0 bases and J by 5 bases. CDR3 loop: CATSDLLAGGDTQYF. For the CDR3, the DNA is TGTGCCACCAGTGATTTGTTAGCGGGGGGAGATACGCAGTATTTT.

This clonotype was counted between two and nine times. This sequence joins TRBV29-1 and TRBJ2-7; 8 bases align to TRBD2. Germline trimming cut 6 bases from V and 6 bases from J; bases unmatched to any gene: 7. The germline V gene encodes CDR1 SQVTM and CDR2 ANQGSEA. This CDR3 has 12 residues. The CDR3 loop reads CSVIGRGAEQYF. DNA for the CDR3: TGCAGCGTGATCGGGCGGGGGGCCGAGCAGTACTTC.

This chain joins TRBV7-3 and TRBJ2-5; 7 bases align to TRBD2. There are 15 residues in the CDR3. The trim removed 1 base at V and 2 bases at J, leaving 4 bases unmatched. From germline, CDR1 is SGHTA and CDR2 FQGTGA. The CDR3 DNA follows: TGTGCCAGCAGCTTAAGAACTAGCGCTCAAGAGACCCAGTACTTC. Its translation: CASSLRTSAQETQYF.

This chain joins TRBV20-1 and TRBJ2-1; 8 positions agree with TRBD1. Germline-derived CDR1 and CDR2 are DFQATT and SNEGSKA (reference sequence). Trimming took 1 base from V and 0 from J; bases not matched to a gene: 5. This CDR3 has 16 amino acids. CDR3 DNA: TGCAGTGCTAGAGGGGCAGGGGGCGTCTCCTACAATGAGCAGTTCTTC. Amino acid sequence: CSARGAGGVSYNEQFF.

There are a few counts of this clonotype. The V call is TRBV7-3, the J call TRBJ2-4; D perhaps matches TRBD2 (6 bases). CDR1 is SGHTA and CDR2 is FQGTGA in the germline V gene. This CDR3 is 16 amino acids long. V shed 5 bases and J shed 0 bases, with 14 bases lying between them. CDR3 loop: CASSPLGGLAKNIQYF. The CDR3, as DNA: TGTGCCAGCAGCCCCCTGGGGGGTTTAGCCAAAAACATTCAGTACTTC.

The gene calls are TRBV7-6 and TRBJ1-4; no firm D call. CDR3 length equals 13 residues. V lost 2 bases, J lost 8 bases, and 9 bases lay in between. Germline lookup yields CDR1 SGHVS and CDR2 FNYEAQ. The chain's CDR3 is CASSLFVGEKLFF. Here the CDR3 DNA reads TGTGCCAGCAGCTTATTTGTAGGCGAAAAACTGTTTTTT.